This T cell receptor (beta chain) derives from a study of blood T cell repertoires in COVID-19. Overall study: From the United States, Italy and Spain came samples of acute and convalescent COVID-19. From T cells, B-cell-depleted T cells, or PBMCs came the material, which was cDNA or gDNA.

Per the authors' pipeline: Estimates of nucleated cell counts were drawn from the amplification of reference gene primers. Produced via immunoSEQ multiplex PCR; TCRdb's table is partial and in-frame only. That table gives V, J and clone size, and the DNA gave D and trimming. This sample has some 53,000 clones, with roughly 89% found just once. Material for sequencing was peripheral blood. The clonotype originates from a man between 60 and 70 years old with active COVID-19.

CDR3 amino acids: CASSIGWRGRSSTDTQYF. The DNA for the CDR3 is TGTGCCAGTAGTATAGGTTGGCGGGGTCGCTCTAGCACAGATACGCAGTATTTT. This chain uses TRBV19 with TRBJ2-3; D might be TRBD2 (6 bases). Germline CDR1 and CDR2: LNHDA and SQIVND (reference sequence). The CDR3 totals 18 residues. Trimming took 1 base from V and 0 from J, leaving 17 bases between them.